This record concerns one T cell receptor (beta chain) sequence. The source of the sample is a study of blood T cell repertoires in COVID-19. Study-level information: T cells, B-cell-depleted T cells, or PBMCs supplied cDNA or gDNA.

In germline, CDR1 is MNHEY, CDR2 SMNVEV (reference sequence). V lost 4 bases and J 10 bases, leaving 10 bases between the germline ends. The CDR3 contains 11 residues. Researchers sorted participants into cohorts using their self-reported clinical history. Per the study methods: Quantification of nucleated cells was approximated via reference gene primer amplification. The table came from immunoSEQ multiplex PCR; TCRdb's copy has only in-frame clones and leaves some out. That table furnishes V, J and clone size, whereas the DNA furnished D and trimming. The data show some 400,000 clones, approximately 89% seen once.

The sequence derives from a woman aged 40 to 50 who had been exposed to COVID-19. The gene calls are TRBV27 and TRBJ1-1; D is unclear. Sequenced: PBMCs or T cells enriched from blood (not recorded which). As DNA, the CDR3 is TGTGCCAGCAGTTCACGGGTGGGAGCTTTCTTT. Translated: CASSSRVGAFF.